The 9 T cell receptor beta chains reported below all come from one sample, sequenced in a study of blood T cells in healthy people across ages. Sample-barcoded 5' priming and a J-beta primer mix drove a second PCR of 7 to 11 cycles. TCRdb used MiXCR to reprocess the 5' RACE reads, holding one entry per CDR3 protein. The table lists roughly 900,000 distinct CDR3 sequences, less than 35% of them singletons, with approximately 15% in the top ten. Source material: blood. These receptors came from a woman older than 75 in good health.

As for this clonotype: A clone one base away is much larger, so this may be a read error. This chain uses TRBV7-2 with TRBJ2-1; 8 bases line up with TRBD2. The last part of the DNA fits TRBJ2-7 better; the J call may be wrong. This CDR3 spans 16 amino acids. Per germline, CDR1 SGHTA and CDR2 FQGNSA. CDR3 bases: TGTGCCAGCAGCCCTCAAGCGGGGGTGTCCTACAATGAGCAGTACTTC. Translated: CASSPQAGVSYNEQYF.

This clonotype was recorded at least ten times. The rearrangement links TRBV6-2 or TRBV6-3 to TRBJ1-2; 7 nucleotides match TRBD1. Germline CDR1 reads MNHEY; CDR2 reads SVGEGT. CDR3 length equals 18 residues. After removal of 6 bases from V and 4 bases from J, the junction contained 20 bases not matched to a gene. CDR3 bases: TGTGCCAGCAGCCGCCACGGTCGTAGACAGGGAGGAAGCTATGGCTACACCTTC. Translating gives CASSRHGRRQGGSYGYTF.

CDR3 region: CASSVVDGGAQPTDTQYF. CDR3 bases: TGTGCCAGCAGCGTAGTGGACGGGGGGGCCCAACCCACAGATACGCAGTATTTT. The J gene is TRBJ2-3, the V gene TRBV9; 8 nucleotides match TRBD2. Germline CDR1 reads SGDLS; CDR2 reads YYNGEE. Trimming took 0 bases from V and 2 from J; bases not matched to a gene: 11. This CDR3 has 18 amino acids. The full variable domain, its missing parts supplied by reference TRBV9 and TRBJ2-3, is DSGVTQTPKHLITATGQRVTLRCSPRSGDLSVYWYQQSLDQGLQFLIQYYNGEERAKGNILERFSAQQFPDLHSELNLSSLELGDSALYFCASSVVDGGAQPTDTQYFGPGTRLTVL.

Ten or more counts support this clonotype. The chain links TRBV14 to TRBJ2-1, with a weak D call TRBD1 (6 bases). V lost 4 bases to trimming and J lost 4 bases, with 14 bases between them. This CDR3 spans 15 amino acids. Germline lookup yields CDR1 SGHDN and CDR2 FVKESK. Here the CDR3 reads CASSPPQGGYNEQFF. CDR3 coding DNA: TGTGCCAGCAGCCCACCACAAGGGGGATACAATGAGCAGTTCTTC.

This clonotype was counted a few times. An end of the junction does not agree with germline; a read error may underlie this. The rearrangement joins TRBV5-1 to TRBJ2-7, with D possibly TRBD2 on 5 matching bases. The CDR3 has 13 residues. Germline V gene sequence: CDR1 SGHRS, CDR2 YFSETQ. CDR3 coding DNA: TGCGCCAGCAGCCCGGGAAGCTCCCACGAGCAGTACTTC. Its protein product is CASSPGSSHEQYF.

This clonotype showed up many times. The rearrangement links TRBV5-1 to TRBJ2-5; the match to TRBD2 covers 8 bases. Germline assignment: CDR1 SGHRS and CDR2 YFSETQ. The CDR3 sequence is 15 residues long. The V and J ends lost 4 bases and 5 bases, in that order; junction bases with no gene match: 10. The CDR3 bases are TGCGCCAGCAGCCCGGGAGGGCCAGGGCGGGAGACCCAGTACTTC. It is translated as CASSPGGPGRETQYF.

This clonotype was recorded many times. V is TRBV20-1 and J is TRBJ1-2; D unresolved. Germline V gene lookup returns CDR1 DFQATT and CDR2 SNEGSKA (reference sequence). This CDR3 has 14 residues. The V end lost 6 bases, the J end lost 7 bases, and 21 bases lay between the germline ends. Here the CDR3 DNA reads TGCAGTGCCACTAGAGATAAGGCCGGGCTTGGCTACACCTTC. Amino acid sequence: CSATRDKAGLGYTF.

V is TRBV5-5 and J is TRBJ2-5; the D gene is possibly TRBD2 (5 bases). Germline-derived CDR1 and CDR2 are SGHKS and YYEKEE (reference sequence). Trimming left V 0 bases short and J 9 bases short, with 15 bases between. This CDR3 contains 14 residues. The CDR3 DNA is TGTGCCAGCAGCTTGGGAGGAGGCCAAGACCCCCAGTACTTC. Encoded protein: CASSLGGGQDPQYF.

In this sample, this clonotype turned up many times. This chain uses TRBV13 with TRBJ1-2; 8 bases fit TRBD1. The CDR3 consists of 18 residues. Germline CDR1 is PRHDT and CDR2 is FYEKMQ (reference sequence). Trimming took 4 bases from V and 1 from J; bases not matched to a gene: 14. The CDR3 nucleotides read TGTGCCAGCAGCTGGACCCTCGAGACAGGGGACATTAACTATGGCTACACCTTC. Translation gives CASSWTLETGDINYGYTF.